The next 5 T cell receptor beta chains were all read from a single sample in a study of blood T cells in healthy people across ages. A second PCR, run for about 6 to 12 cycles, used a sample-barcoded 5' primer plus a J-beta primer mix. TCRdb reanalysed the 5' RACE reads using MiXCR and keeps one entry per CDR3 protein. The sample carries fewer than 1,000,000 distinct CDR3 sequences, around 50% recorded once. Material for sequencing was blood. All receptors derive from a man older than 75 in good health.

In its sample, this clonotype was seen many times. The chain is built from TRBV27 and TRBJ2-7; 7 nucleotides agree with TRBD1. CDR3 size: 13 residues. Germline V gene data show CDR1 as MNHEY and CDR2 as SMNVEV (reference sequence). The V and J ends lost 2 bases and 4 bases, in that order; junction bases with no gene match: 2. DNA of the CDR3: TGTGCCAGCAGTTTAGGGACAGCTTACGAGCAGTACTTC. Amino acid sequence: CASSLGTAYEQYF.

A few counts support this clonotype. The chain employs TRBV29-1 and TRBJ2-3; D is unresolved. This CDR3 is 11 amino acids long. From germline, CDR1 is SQVTM and CDR2 ANQGSEA. V lost 6 bases and J lost 2, with 6 bases in between. The CDR3, as DNA: TGCAGCGTCGCCTTCACAGATACGCAGTATTTT. It specifies CSVAFTDTQYF.

The CDR3 sequence is CASSDGDIRYNEQFF. For the CDR3, the DNA is TGTGCCAGCAGCGACGGGGACATAAGGTACAATGAGCAGTTCTTC. The chain couples TRBV6-6 to TRBJ2-1; D perhaps matches TRBD1 (6 bases). V dropped 6 bases and J dropped 4 bases, with 16 bases sitting between them. Germline CDR1 is MNHNY and CDR2 is SVGAGI (reference sequence). The length of the CDR3 is 15 residues.

V gene TRBV5-1 combines with J gene TRBJ1-2; 7 bases align to TRBD1. The CDR3 length is 13 residues. Germline CDR1 reads SGHRS; CDR2 reads YFSETQ. V was pared by 5 bases and J by 6 bases, with 7 bases of the junction left unmatched. CDR3 sequence (DNA): TGCGCCAGCAGTTTGACAGGGCGGCATGGCTACACCTTC. It encodes CASSLTGRHGYTF.

Regarding this clonotype: Because it lacks the conserved phenylalanine or tryptophan at the end, this CDR3 is likely a read error. For the CDR3, the DNA is TGTGCCAGCAGGCAGACTAGCGGGGGCACAGATACGCAGTATCTT. This encodes CASRQTSGGTDTQYL. V usage is TRBV7-2 and J usage is TRBJ2-3; 11 bases align to TRBD2. The CDR3 runs to 15 residues. Trimming at V came to 6 bases and at J to 1 base, leaving 3 bases not matched to a gene. Germline CDR1 and CDR2: SGHTA and FQGNSA.